This T cell receptor (beta chain) was recovered during a study of graft-versus-host responses after intestinal transplantation (dated by TCRdb to the early 2020s). Study-level background: Multivisceral, liver-intestinal, or isolated intestinal transplants were received by the recipients. Every recipient was given anti-thymocyte globulin induction, followed by about three years of maintenance tacrolimus and steroids. Bulk TCR-beta CDR3 sequencing was used to track graft-versus-host and host-versus-graft alloreactive T cell clones in the graft, circulation and bone marrow after intestinal transplantation. Alloreactive clones were identified by sequencing pre-transplant mixed lymphocyte reaction products and comparing these products with unstimulated pre-transplant donor and recipient T cells. The cohort enrolled 20 to 25 intestinal transplant recipients including one retransplant, and a few patients lacking pretransplant specimens were excluded. A peak of at least 4% donor T cells among recipient peripheral blood mononuclear cells was the definition used for donor T cell macrochimerism. Rather than going through the commercial service, samples from a few later patients were sequenced in-house on an Illumina MiSeq and processed with MiXCR.

Concerning this clone itself: What antigen it recognizes has not been identified. No much larger clone is present one base from it, and per-base qualities are unavailable.

Study-wide findings and limitations: In the allografts of patients with donor T cell macrochimerism, GvH to HvG T cell clonal ratios were high. GvH clones were detected in recipient bone marrow, and some appeared earlier in ileal mucosa or blood, consistent with an intestinal mucosal origin. Conclusions were limited by the relatively low number and heterogeneity of intestinal transplant patients. Early after transplant, declines in HvG clones were associated with peak levels of circulating GvH clones.

The receptor library was made with the immunoSEQ multiplex PCR assay. High-throughput TCR-beta CDR3 sequencing of genomic DNA from most patients was performed by Adaptive Biotechnologies. Regarding the original processing steps: Adaptive's ImmunoSEQ software was the source of the TCR sequencing data for 18 patients, while a few other patients were processed with MiXCR and VDJtools. CDR3 nucleotide sequences shared between donor and recipient were removed because their origin could not be assigned. At least 2-fold expansion over unstimulated cells and a minimum CFSE-low frequency of 0.002% (template counts) or 0.001% (read counts) were required for clones to be classified as alloreactive. Mappable clones were those detected in sequenced pre-transplant spleen, lymph node, or MLR CFSE-low populations of the donor or recipient. The cumulative frequency of alloreactive clones was calculated as a percentage of all sequences, weighted by copy number. TCRdb stores this immuneACCESS table with in-frame sequences only. Part of the clones is absent; in the studies checked, under half of the shortfall reflects unresolved V genes, and no reason is known for the rest. D and trimming come from the DNA, and the V and J calls and clone size come from that table. The sample profile shows just over 40,000 clones; about 89% of them were found once. Approximately 2.3% of the sample is taken by the ten largest.

Including cysteine and phenylalanine, the CDR3 has 18 amino acids. The CDR3 DNA has 54 bases and is translated from base 1. Unmatched junction bases come to 11, with V trimmed by 0 bases and J by 5 bases. The CDR1 and CDR2 encoded by the germline V gene are SGHVS and FQNEAQ. Blood samples were collected up to 4 times in the first month after transplant and then at least monthly when available. The chain uses TRBV7-8 and TRBJ2-1, with TRBD2 identical over 9 junction bases. This TCR was sampled from a human patient who received an intestinal transplant, so some T cells may come from the graft donor. Sequenced here: PBMCs, sampled approximately 300 days after intestinal transplant. For the CDR3, the sequence is CASSLASLAGVSDNEQFF. The nucleotide sequence is TGTGCCAGCAGCTTAGCGAGCTTAGCGGGAGTATCGGACAATGAGCAGTTCTTC.